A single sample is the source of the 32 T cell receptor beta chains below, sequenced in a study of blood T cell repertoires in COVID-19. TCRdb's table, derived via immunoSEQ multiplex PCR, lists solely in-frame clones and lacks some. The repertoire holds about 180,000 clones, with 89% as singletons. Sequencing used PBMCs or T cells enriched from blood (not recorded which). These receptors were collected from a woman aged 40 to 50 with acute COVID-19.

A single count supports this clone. The CDR3 sequence: CASSPLLDSNTEAFF. The CDR3 DNA reads TGTGCCAGCAGTCCCCTCCTGGACAGTAACACTGAAGCTTTCTTT. J is TRBJ1-1 and V is TRBV6-2 or TRBV6-3, with a possible D match to TRBD1 (6 bases). This CDR3 region has 15 residues. V was clipped by 5 bases and J by 2 bases, with 15 bases between them. Germline V gene data show CDR1 as MNHEY and CDR2 as SVGEGT.

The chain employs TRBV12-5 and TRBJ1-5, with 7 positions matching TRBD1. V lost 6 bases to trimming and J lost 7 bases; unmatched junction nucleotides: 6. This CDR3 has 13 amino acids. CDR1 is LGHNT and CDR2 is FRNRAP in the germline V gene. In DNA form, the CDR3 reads TGTGCTAGTGGCCCGACAGGGAACCAGCCCCAGCATTTT. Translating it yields CASGPTGNQPQHF.

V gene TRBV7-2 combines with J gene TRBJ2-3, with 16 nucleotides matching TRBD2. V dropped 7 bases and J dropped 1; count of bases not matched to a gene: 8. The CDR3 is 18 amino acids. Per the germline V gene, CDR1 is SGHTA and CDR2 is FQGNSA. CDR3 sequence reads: CASIRGLAGGRGTDTQYF. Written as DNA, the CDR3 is TGTGCCAGCATCAGGGGACTAGCGGGGGGGCGAGGCACAGATACGCAGTATTTT.

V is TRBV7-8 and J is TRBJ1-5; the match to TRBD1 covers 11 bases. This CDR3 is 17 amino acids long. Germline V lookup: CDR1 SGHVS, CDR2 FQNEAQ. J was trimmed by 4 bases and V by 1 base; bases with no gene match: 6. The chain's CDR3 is CASSLGVGTGGNQPQHF. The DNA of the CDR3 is TGTGCCAGCAGCTTAGGGGTTGGGACAGGGGGGAATCAGCCCCAGCATTTT.

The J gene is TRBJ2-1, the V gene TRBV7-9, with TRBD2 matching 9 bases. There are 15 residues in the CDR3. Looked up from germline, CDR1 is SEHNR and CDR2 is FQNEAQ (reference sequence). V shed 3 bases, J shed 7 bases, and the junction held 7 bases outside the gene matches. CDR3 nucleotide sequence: TGTGCCAGCAGCTTTCGCAGCGGGAGGTATAATGAGCAGTTCTTC. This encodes CASSFRSGRYNEQFF.

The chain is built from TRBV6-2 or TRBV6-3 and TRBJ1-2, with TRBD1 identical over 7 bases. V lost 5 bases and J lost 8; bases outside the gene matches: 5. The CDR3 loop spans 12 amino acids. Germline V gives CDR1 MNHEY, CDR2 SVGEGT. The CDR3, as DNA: TGTGCCAGCAGTCACTACAGGGGCGGCTACACCTTC. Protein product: CASSHYRGGYTF.

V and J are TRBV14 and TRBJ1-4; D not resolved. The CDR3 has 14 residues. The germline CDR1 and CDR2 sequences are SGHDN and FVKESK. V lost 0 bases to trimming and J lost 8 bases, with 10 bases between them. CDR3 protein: CASSQDTHLEKLFF. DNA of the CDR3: TGTGCCAGCAGCCAAGACACACATCTGGAAAAACTGTTTTTT.

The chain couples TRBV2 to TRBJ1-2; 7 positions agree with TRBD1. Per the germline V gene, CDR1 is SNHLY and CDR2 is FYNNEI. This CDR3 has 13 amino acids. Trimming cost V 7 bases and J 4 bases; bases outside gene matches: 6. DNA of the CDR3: TGTGCCAGCATGCCAGACAGGGTCTATGGCTACACCTTC. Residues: CASMPDRVYGYTF.

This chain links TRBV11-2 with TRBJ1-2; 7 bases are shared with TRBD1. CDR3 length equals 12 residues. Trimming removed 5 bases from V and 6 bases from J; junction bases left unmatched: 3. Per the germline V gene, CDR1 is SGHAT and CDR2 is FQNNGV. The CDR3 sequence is CASSRDRDGYTF. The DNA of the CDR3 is TGTGCCAGCAGCCGAGACAGGGATGGCTACACCTTC.

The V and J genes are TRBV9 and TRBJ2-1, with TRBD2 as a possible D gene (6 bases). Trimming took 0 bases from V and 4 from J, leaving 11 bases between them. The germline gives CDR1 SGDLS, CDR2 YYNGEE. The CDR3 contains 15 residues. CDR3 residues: CASSVGRGTYNEQFF. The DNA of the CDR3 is TGTGCCAGCAGCGTAGGGCGGGGTACATACAATGAGCAGTTCTTC.

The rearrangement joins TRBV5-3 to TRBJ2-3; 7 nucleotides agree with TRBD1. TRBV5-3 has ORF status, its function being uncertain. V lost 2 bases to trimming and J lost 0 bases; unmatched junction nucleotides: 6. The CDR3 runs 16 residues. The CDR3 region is CARSFNDRVSTDTQYF. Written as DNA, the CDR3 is TGTGCCAGAAGCTTTAATGACAGGGTGAGCACAGATACGCAGTATTTT.

CDR3 in amino acids: CASGQGVSGNTIYF. In nucleotides, the CDR3 is TGTGCCAGCGGTCAGGGGGTATCTGGAAACACCATATATTTT. The genes are TRBV28 and TRBJ1-3, with 7 bases fitting TRBD1. V dropped 8 bases and J dropped 1; count of bases not matched to a gene: 5. Germline lookup yields CDR1 MDHEN and CDR2 SYDVKM. The CDR3 runs to 14 residues.

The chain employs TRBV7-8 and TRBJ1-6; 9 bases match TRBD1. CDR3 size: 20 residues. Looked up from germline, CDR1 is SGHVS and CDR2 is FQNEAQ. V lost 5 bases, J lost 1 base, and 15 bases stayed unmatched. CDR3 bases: TGTGCCAGCAGCCCTGTCGGGACAGGGAGGCTGAAGTCCTATAATTCACCCCTCCACTTT. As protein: CASSPVGTGRLKSYNSPLHF.

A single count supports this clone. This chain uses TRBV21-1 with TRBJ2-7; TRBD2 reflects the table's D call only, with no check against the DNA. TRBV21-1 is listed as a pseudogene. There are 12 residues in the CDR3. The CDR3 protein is CASAGCSYEQYF. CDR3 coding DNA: TGTGCCAGCGCGGGATGCTCCTACGAGCAGTACTTC.

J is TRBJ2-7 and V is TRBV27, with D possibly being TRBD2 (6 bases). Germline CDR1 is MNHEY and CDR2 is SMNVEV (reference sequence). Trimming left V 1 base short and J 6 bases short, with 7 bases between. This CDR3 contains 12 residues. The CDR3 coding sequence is TGTGCCAGCAGTTTATGGGGAGGCGAGCAGTACTTC. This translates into CASSLWGGEQYF.

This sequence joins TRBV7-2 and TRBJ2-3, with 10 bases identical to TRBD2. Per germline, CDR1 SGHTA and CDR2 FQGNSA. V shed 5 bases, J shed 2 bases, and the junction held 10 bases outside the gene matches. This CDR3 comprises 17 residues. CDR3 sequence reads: CASSKISLAGATDTQYF. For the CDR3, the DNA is TGTGCCAGCAGCAAAATCAGCCTAGCGGGGGCCACAGATACGCAGTATTTT.

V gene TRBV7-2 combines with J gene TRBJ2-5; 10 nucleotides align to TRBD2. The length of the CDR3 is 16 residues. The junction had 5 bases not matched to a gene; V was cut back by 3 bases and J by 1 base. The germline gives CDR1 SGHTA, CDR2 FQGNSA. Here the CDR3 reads CASSLSGTSVQETQYF. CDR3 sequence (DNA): TGTGCCAGCAGCTTGTCCGGGACTAGCGTCCAAGAGACCCAGTACTTC.

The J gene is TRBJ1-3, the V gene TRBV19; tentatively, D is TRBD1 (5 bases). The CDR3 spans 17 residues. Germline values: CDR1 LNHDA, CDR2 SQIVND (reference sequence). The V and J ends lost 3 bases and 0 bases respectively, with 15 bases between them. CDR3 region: CASSIQQGVPSGNTIYF. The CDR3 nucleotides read TGTGCCAGTAGTATTCAGCAGGGTGTGCCCTCTGGAAACACCATATATTTT.

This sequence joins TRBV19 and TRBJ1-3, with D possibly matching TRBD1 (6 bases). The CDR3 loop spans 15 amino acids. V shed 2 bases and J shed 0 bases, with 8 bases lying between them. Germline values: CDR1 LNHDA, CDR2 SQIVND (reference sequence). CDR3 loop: CASSIRTASGNTIYF. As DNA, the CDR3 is TGTGCCAGTAGTATAAGGACAGCCTCTGGAAACACCATATATTTT.

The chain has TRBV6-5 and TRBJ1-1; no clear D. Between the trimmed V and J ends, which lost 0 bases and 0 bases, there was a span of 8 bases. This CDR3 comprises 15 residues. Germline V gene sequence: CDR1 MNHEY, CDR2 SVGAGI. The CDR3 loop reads CASSYSRNLNTEAFF. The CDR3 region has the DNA TGTGCCAGCAGTTACTCGAGAAACCTGAACACTGAAGCTTTCTTT.

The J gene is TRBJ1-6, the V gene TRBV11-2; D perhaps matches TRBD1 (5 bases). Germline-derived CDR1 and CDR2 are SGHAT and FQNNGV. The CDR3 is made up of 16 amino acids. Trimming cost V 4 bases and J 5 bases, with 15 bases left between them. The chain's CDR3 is CASSSPGGVNNSPLHF. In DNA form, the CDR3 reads TGTGCCAGCAGCTCGCCGGGAGGGGTGAATAATTCACCCCTCCACTTT.

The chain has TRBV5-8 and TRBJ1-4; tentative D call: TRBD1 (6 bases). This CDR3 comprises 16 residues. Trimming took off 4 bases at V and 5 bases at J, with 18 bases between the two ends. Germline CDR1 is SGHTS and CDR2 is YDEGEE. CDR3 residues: CASSRGRGQLNEKLFF. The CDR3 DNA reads TGTGCCAGCAGCCGTGGCCGTGGACAGCTGAATGAAAAACTGTTTTTT.

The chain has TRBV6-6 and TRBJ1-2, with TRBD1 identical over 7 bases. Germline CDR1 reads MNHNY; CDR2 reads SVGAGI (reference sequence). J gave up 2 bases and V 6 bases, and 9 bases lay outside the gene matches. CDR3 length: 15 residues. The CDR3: CASSSRTGENYGYTF. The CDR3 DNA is TGTGCCAGCAGCTCAAGGACAGGAGAGAACTATGGCTACACCTTC.

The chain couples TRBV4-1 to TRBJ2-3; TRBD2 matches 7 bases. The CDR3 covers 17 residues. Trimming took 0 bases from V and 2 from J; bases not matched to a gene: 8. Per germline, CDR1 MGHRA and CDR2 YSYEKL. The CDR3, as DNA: TGCGCCAGCAGCCAAGATTACTCCAGCGGGGCCACAGATACGCAGTATTTT. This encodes CASSQDYSSGATDTQYF.

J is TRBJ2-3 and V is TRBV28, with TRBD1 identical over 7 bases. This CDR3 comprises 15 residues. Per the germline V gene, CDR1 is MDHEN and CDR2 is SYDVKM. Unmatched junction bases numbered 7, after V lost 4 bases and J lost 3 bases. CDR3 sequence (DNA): TGTGCCAGCAGTTATCAGCGACAGGGAACAGATACGCAGTATTTT. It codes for CASSYQRQGTDTQYF.

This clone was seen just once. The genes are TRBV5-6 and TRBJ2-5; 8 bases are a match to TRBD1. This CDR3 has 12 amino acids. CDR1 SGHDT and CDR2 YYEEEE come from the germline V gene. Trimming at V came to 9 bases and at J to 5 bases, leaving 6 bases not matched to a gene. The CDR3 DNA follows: TGTGCCACCTCCAGGGGGCCGGAGACCCAGTACTTC. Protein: CATSRGPETQYF.

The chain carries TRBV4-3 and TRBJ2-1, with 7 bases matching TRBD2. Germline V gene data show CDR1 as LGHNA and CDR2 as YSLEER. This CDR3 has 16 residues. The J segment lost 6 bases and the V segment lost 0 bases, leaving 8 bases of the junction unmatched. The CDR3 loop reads CASSQDRAGAANEQFF. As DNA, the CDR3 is TGCGCCAGCAGCCAAGATAGGGCGGGAGCGGCCAATGAGCAGTTCTTC.

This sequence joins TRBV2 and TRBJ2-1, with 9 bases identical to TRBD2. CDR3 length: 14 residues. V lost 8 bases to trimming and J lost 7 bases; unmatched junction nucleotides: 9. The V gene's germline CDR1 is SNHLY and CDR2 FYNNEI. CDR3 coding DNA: TGTGCCAGCTACGATAGCGGGGGACGAAATGAGCAGTTCTTC. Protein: CASYDSGGRNEQFF.

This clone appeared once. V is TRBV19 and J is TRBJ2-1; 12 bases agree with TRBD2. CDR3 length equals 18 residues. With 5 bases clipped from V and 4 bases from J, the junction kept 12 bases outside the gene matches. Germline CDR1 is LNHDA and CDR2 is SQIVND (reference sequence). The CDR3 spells CASSALLAGGPGYNEQFF. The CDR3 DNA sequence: TGTGCCAGTAGTGCCCTTCTAGCGGGAGGGCCAGGATACAATGAGCAGTTCTTC.

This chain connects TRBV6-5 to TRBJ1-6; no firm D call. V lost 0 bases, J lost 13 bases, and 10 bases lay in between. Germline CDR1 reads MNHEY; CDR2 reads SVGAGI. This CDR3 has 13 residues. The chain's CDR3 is CASSYSEGLPLHF. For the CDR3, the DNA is TGTGCCAGCAGTTACTCAGAGGGTCTCCCCCTCCACTTT.

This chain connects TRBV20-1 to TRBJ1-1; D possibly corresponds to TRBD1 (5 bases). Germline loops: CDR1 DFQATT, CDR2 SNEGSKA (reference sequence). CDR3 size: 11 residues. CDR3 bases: TGCGGGGGGACGGCGAACACTGAAGCTTTCTTT. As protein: CGGTANTEAFF.

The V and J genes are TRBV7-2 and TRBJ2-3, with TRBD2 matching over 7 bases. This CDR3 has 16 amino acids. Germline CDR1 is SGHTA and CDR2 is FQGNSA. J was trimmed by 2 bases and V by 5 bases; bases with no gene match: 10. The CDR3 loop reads CASSLGLSQTTDTQYF. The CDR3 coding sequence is TGTGCCAGCAGCCTGGGACTATCCCAAACCACAGATACGCAGTATTTT.